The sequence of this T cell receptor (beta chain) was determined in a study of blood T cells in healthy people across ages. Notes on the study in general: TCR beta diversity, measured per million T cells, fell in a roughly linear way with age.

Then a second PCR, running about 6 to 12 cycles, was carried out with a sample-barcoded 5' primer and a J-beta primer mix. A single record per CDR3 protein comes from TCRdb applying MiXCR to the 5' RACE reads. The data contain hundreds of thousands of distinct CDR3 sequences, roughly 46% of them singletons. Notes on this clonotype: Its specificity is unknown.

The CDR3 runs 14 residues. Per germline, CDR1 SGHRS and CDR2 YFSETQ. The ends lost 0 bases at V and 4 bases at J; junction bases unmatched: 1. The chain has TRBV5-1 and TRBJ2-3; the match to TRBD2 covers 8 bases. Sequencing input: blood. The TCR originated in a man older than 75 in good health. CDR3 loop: CASSLVREADTQYF. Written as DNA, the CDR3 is TGCGCCAGCAGCTTGGTGCGGGAGGCAGATACGCAGTATTTT.